This entry lists 20 T cell receptor beta chains sequenced from one sample in a study of blood T cells in healthy people across ages (dated by TCRdb to between 2014 and 2016). The method was 5' RACE. Reads for this sample came from an Illumina HiSeq 2500. A second roughly 6 to 11 cycle PCR used a sample-barcoded 5' primer and a J-beta primer mix. The raw public reads went through TCRdb reprocessing: fastp at Q25, MiXCR clone calling, in-frame beta chains kept. Identical CDR3 proteins give one entry, which carries the most common genes and DNA. This sample gives hundreds of thousands of distinct CDR3 sequences in total; around 27% of them show up just once. In total, the top ten clones hold about 3.3% of the sample. The data also belong to a second study, concerning T cells of mothers and their children.

The sample comprised blood. These receptors originate from a boy aged 2 to 9 in good health.

This clonotype was observed a few times. J is TRBJ2-5 and V is TRBV7-2; D not certain. Between the trimmed V and J ends, which lost 2 bases and 4 bases, there was a span of 11 bases. The germline V gene encodes CDR1 SGHTA and CDR2 FQGNSA. The CDR3 sequence is 14 residues long. CDR3 in amino acids: CASSLIGGSETQYF. The CDR3 nucleotides read TGTGCCAGCAGCTTAATCGGCGGTTCAGAGACCCAGTACTTC.

This chain links TRBV12-3 or TRBV12-4 with TRBJ2-6; D not resolved. The CDR3 sequence is 15 residues long. V was clipped by 3 bases and J by 4 bases, with 10 bases between them. CDR3 region: CASSFFWAGANVLTF. The CDR3 DNA sequence: TGTGCCAGCAGTTTCTTCTGGGCAGGGGCCAACGTCCTGACTTTC.

The chain is built from TRBV3-1 and TRBJ1-4, with TRBD1 matching over 9 bases. CDR3 length equals 17 residues. V was clipped by 4 bases and J by 4 bases; unmatched bases: 10. Germline V lookup: CDR1 LGHDT, CDR2 YNNKEL (reference sequence). CDR3 DNA sequence: TGTGCCAGCAGCCGAGCCCTCCCGGGACAGGGTAATGAAAAACTGTTTTTT. Its translation: CASSRALPGQGNEKLFF.

This clonotype showed up just a few times. The J gene is TRBJ2-7, the V gene TRBV29-1, with TRBD2 as a possible D gene (6 bases). The J call may be wrong; the DNA end is better matched by TRBJ2-5. The CDR3 extends over 14 amino acids. Germline V lookup: CDR1 SQVTM, CDR2 ANQGSEA. The CDR3 sequence: CSVAGTRYQETQYF. CDR3 DNA sequence: TGCAGCGTTGCCGGGACTCGGTATCAAGAGACCCAGTACTTC.

This chain uses TRBV25-1 with TRBJ1-1; no definite D call. Germline-derived CDR1 and CDR2 are MGHDK and SYGVNS. The CDR3 runs to 12 residues. Trimming cost V 5 bases and J 12 bases, with 16 bases left between them. The CDR3 spells CASSTWSRRPFF. The DNA of the CDR3 is TGTGCCAGCAGTACCTGGTCACGGAGGCCTTTCTTT.

This clonotype was seen a few times. A much larger clone lies a single base off, so this may be a read error. The rearrangement links TRBV5-1 to TRBJ2-3; the D is unclear. The CDR3 is made up of 12 amino acids. Germline CDR1 SGHRS, CDR2 YFSETQ. DNA of the CDR3: TGCGCCAGCAGCCAAGATGCAGATATGCAGTATTTT. Its protein is CASSQDADMQYF.

Turning to this clonotype: One end of the junction fails to match germline, which may point to a read error. The V gene is TRBV7-9, the J gene TRBJ1-1, with TRBD1 matching over 9 bases. This CDR3 has 14 residues. Germline lookup yields CDR1 SEHNR and CDR2 FQNEAQ (reference sequence). The CDR3 region is CVSSLALDRGRAFF. DNA of the CDR3: TGTGTCAGCAGCTTAGCGCTGGACAGGGGCCGCGCTTTCTTT.

In DNA form, the CDR3 reads TGTGCCAGCAGGGGACTAGCGGGAGGGGACGAGCAGTACTTC. As protein: CASRGLAGGDEQYF. V gene TRBV7-2 combines with J gene TRBJ2-7; 16 bases map to TRBD2. V lost 6 bases to trimming and J lost 5 bases; unmatched junction nucleotides: 1. Germline assignment: CDR1 SGHTA and CDR2 FQGNSA. This CDR3 has 14 residues.

This clonotype has only a few counts. The chain employs TRBV7-9 and TRBJ2-1; 8 nucleotides agree with TRBD2. J gave up 7 bases and V 0 bases, and 5 bases lay outside the gene matches. The CDR3 consists of 15 residues. Germline lookup yields CDR1 SEHNR and CDR2 FQNEAQ (reference sequence). CDR3: CASSLASGTVNEQFF. In DNA, the CDR3 is TGTGCCAGCAGCTTAGCTAGCGGGACGGTAAATGAGCAGTTCTTC.

The chain joins TRBV29-1 to TRBJ2-5; a weak D match, TRBD1 (6 bases). CDR3 size: 12 residues. Germline V gene data show CDR1 as SQVTM and CDR2 as ANQGSEA. Trimming left V 4 bases short and J 11 bases short, with 17 bases between. DNA of the CDR3: TGCAGCGTTGCCCCAGGGGTCTACAAGCAGTACTTC. The encoded protein is CSVAPGVYKQYF.

The genes are TRBV20-1 and TRBJ1-4; D remains ambiguous. Germline V lookup: CDR1 DFQATT, CDR2 SNEGSKA (reference sequence). Trimming took off 1 base at V and 6 bases at J, with 6 bases between the two ends. CDR3 length equals 12 residues. The chain's CDR3 is CSARVRHEKLFF. In nucleotides, the CDR3 is TGCAGTGCTAGAGTGCGTCATGAAAAACTGTTTTTT.

The J gene is TRBJ1-2, the V gene TRBV20-1; possible D gene TRBD1, 5 bases. CDR3 length: 13 amino acids. Trimming shortened V by 4 bases and J by 1 base, and 10 bases separated the two germline ends. CDR1 and CDR2 from the germline V gene are DFQATT and SNEGSKA (reference sequence). CDR3 DNA: TGCAGTGCTACCGACAGATTTAACTATGGCTACACCTTC. Its translation: CSATDRFNYGYTF.

Only a few counts were recorded for this clonotype. The chain employs TRBV9 and TRBJ2-7; a possible D gene is TRBD1 (6 bases). V lost 4 bases and J lost 0, with 11 bases in between. This CDR3 has 14 residues. CDR1 and CDR2 from the germline V gene are SGDLS and YYNGEE. CDR3 DNA sequence: TGTGCCAGCAGCCGGGACACGCGCTCCTACGAGCAGTACTTC. Its protein is CASSRDTRSYEQYF.

This clonotype showed up just a few times. The chain carries TRBV10-3 and TRBJ2-7; no firm D call. CDR3 length: 13 amino acids. Trimming removed 5 bases from V and 3 bases from J, with 11 bases in between. The germline V gene encodes CDR1 ENHRY and CDR2 SYGVKD. This chain's CDR3 is CAISQDGYYEQYF. As DNA, the CDR3 is TGTGCCATCAGTCAGGACGGTTACTACGAGCAGTACTTC.

The CDR3 DNA reads as TGTGCCAGCAGCTTAGATCTCCGGGCCGAGGGGGGAAAACTGTTTTTT. Translating it yields CASSLDLRAEGGKLFF. The chain has TRBV7-9 and TRBJ1-4, with D tentatively TRBD1 (6 bases). V was cut by 1 base and J by 10 bases, with 19 bases left in between. Germline V CDR1 and CDR2: SEHNR, FQNEAQ (reference sequence). The CDR3 totals 16 residues.

This clonotype has only a few counts. V gene TRBV25-1 combines with J gene TRBJ2-3, with 9 positions matching TRBD1. This CDR3 comprises 17 residues. The trim removed 7 bases at V and 5 bases at J, leaving 16 bases unmatched. Germline values: CDR1 MGHDK, CDR2 SYGVNS. The CDR3 coding sequence is TGTGCCAGCACTTACGAGGACAGGGGCTCCCCTATAGATACGCAGTATTTT. Its protein is CASTYEDRGSPIDTQYF.

The rearrangement uses TRBV15 and TRBJ2-1, with D unresolved. Germline V gene data show CDR1 as LNHNV and CDR2 as YYDKDF (reference sequence). The V end lost 1 base, the J end lost 8 bases, and 6 bases lay between the germline ends. The CDR3 runs 12 residues. The CDR3 here is CATSRVEDEQFF. The CDR3 DNA sequence: TGTGCCACCAGCAGAGTTGAGGATGAGCAGTTCTTC.

The V and J genes are TRBV4-2 and TRBJ2-5, with TRBD2 as a possible D gene (7 bases). Germline CDR1 reads LGHNA; CDR2 reads YNFKEQ. The CDR3 runs 15 residues. Deletions cut 1 base from V and 1 base from J, with 10 bases between. Here the CDR3 reads CASSQAGGTQETQYF. The CDR3 nucleotides are TGTGCCAGCAGCCAAGCGGGGGGCACCCAAGAGACCCAGTACTTC.

The genes are TRBV18 and TRBJ2-5; possibly TRBD2 for D (6 bases). The J call is doubtful: the DNA matches TRBJ2-1 better. This CDR3 has 14 amino acids. The germline gives CDR1 KGHSH, CDR2 LQKENI. The CDR3 region has the DNA TGTGCCAGCTCAGATGGGACGGACTATAATGAGCAGTTCTTC. Translating it yields CASSDGTDYNEQFF.

About this clonotype itself: The junction differs from germline at one of its ends, possibly a read error. The J gene is TRBJ2-5, the V gene TRBV6-5; D unclear. The J call may be incorrect, as the DNA end agrees better with TRBJ2-7. Germline CDR1 reads MNHEY; CDR2 reads SVGAGI. The CDR3 totals 13 residues. The CDR3 DNA is TGTGCCAGCAGTTACACGAGCTCCTCCGAGCAGTACTTC. Its protein is CASSYTSSSEQYF.